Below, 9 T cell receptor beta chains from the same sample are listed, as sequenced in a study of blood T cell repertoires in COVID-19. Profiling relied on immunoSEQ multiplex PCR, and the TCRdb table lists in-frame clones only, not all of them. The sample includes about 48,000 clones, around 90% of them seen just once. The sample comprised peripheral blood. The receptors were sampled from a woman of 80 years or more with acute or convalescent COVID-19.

The CDR3 region is CASSLDLSGANVLTF. The CDR3 coding sequence is TGTGCCAGCAGCTTAGATCTTTCTGGGGCCAACGTCCTGACTTTC. V is TRBV11-2 and J is TRBJ2-6; D is undetermined. V was trimmed by 0 bases and J by 1 base, leaving 4 bases between them. The CDR3 is 15 residues long. Germline CDR1 is SGHAT and CDR2 is FQNNGV. Full variable domain (missing parts from reference TRBV11-2 and TRBJ2-6): EAGVAQSPRYKIIEKRQSVAFWCNPISGHATLYWYQQILGQGPKLLIQFQNNGVVDDSQLPKDRFSAERLKGVDSTLKIQPAKLEDSAVYLCASSLDLSGANVLTFGAGSRLTVL.

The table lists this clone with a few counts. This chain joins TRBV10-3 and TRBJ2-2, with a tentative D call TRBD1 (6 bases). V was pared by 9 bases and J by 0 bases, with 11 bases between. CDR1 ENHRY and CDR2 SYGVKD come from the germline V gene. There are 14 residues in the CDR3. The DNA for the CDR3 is TGTGCCATAGAACAGGGACCGAACACCGGGGAGCTGTTTTTT. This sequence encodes CAIEQGPNTGELFF.

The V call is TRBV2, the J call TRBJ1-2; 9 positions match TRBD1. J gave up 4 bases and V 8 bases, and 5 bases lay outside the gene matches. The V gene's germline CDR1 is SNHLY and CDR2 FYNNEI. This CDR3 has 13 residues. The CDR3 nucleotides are TGTGCCAGCGGGGACAGGGAAGTCTATGGCTACACCTTC. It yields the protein CASGDREVYGYTF.

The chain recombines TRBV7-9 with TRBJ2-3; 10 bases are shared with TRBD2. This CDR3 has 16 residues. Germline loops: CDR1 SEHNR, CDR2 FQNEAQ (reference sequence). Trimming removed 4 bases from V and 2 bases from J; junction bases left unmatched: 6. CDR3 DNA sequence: TGTGCCAGCAGCTCCGGGACTAGCGTAATCACAGATACGCAGTATTTT. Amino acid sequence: CASSSGTSVITDTQYF.

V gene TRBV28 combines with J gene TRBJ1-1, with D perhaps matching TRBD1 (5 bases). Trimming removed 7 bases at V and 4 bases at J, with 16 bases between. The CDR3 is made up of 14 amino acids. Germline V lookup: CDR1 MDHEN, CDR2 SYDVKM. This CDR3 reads CASTAQGLSTEAFF. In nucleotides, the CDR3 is TGTGCCAGCACCGCGCAGGGATTGAGCACTGAAGCTTTCTTT.

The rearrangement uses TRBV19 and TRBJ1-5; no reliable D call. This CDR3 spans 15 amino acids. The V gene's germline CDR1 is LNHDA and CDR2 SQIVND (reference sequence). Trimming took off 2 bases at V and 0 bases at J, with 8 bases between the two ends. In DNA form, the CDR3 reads TGTGCCAGTAGTATAAGACTCAATAGCAATCAGCCCCAGCATTTT. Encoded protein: CASSIRLNSNQPQHF.

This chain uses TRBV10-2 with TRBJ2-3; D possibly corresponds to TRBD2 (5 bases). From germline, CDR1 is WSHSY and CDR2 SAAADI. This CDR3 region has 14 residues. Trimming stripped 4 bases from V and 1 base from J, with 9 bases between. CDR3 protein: CASSASRGTDTQYF. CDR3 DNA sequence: TGCGCCAGCAGTGCCTCGCGGGGCACAGATACGCAGTATTTT.

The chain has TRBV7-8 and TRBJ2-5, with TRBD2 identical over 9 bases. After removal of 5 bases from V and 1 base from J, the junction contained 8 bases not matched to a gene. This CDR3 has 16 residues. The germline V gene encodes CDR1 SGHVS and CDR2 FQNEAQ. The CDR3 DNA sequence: TGTGCCAGCAGCCCCCATAGCGGGGGCCGCCAAGAGACCCAGTACTTC. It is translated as CASSPHSGGRQETQYF.

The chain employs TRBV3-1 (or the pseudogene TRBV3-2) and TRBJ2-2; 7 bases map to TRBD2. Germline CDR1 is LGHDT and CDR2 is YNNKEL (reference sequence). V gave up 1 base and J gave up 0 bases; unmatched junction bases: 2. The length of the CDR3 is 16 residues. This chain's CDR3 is CASSQAGGTNTGELFF. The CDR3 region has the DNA TGTGCCAGCAGCCAAGCGGGGGGAACGAACACCGGGGAGCTGTTTTTT.